This record concerns one T cell receptor (beta chain) sequence. The table came from immunoSEQ multiplex PCR; TCRdb's copy has only in-frame clones and leaves some out. Of about 320,000 clones listed, roughly 90% are singletons. Allocation to cohorts depended on clinical history reported by the participants. These data originate in a study of blood T cell repertoires in COVID-19. The germline V gene has CDR1 KGHDR and CDR2 SFDVKD. CDR3 length: 18 residues. Trimming shortened V by 0 bases and J by 8 bases, and 23 bases separated the two germline ends. The sequence came from a man between 60 and 70 years old who had recovered from COVID-19. The chain combines TRBV24-1 with TRBJ2-3, with a possible D match to TRBD2 (6 bases). The sequenced sample consisted of PBMCs or T cells enriched from blood (not recorded which). In nucleotides, the CDR3 is TGTGCCACCAGTGATTTGTCTTTCGGGGTCCAGAAGGGAGGTACGCAGTATTTT. Protein: CATSDLSFGVQKGGTQYF.